The next 23 T cell receptor beta chains were all read from a single sample in a study of CD8+CD57+ T cells in acquired aplastic anemia. Investigators profiled TCR beta VDJ and CDR3 from genomic DNA template. MiXCR was run by TCRdb on the reads, yielding one entry per CDR3 protein. This sample has about 220,000 distinct CDR3 sequences, with 30% to 40% found just once. The specimen sequenced was sorted CD4+, CD8+, or CD8+CD57+ T cells (not recorded which) from PBMCs. These receptors came from a human donor in good health, serving as a control.

The sample holds a few counts of this clonotype. The V call is TRBV5-1, the J call TRBJ2-1; tentatively, D is TRBD1 (6 bases). V was cut by 1 base and J by 5 bases, with 7 bases left in between. Per germline, CDR1 SGHRS and CDR2 YFSETQ. The CDR3 is 13 amino acids. CDR3 in amino acids: CASSLRQDNEQFF. CDR3 nucleotide sequence: TGCGCCAGCAGCTTGAGACAGGACAATGAGCAGTTCTTC.

The rearrangement uses TRBV5-1 and TRBJ1-4; 10 nucleotides line up with TRBD1. The CDR3 runs to 14 residues. Germline CDR1 SGHRS, CDR2 YFSETQ. V lost 5 bases to trimming and J lost 8 bases; unmatched junction nucleotides: 6. Here the CDR3 reads CASSPGTGEEKLFF. The CDR3, as DNA: TGCGCCAGCAGTCCAGGGACAGGGGAGGAAAAACTGTTTTTT.

A remark on this clonotype: One end of the junction does not line up with germline, which may come from a read error. The V gene is TRBV24-1, the J gene TRBJ1-1; 9 bases map to TRBD1. Germline V gene data show CDR1 as KGHDR and CDR2 as SFDVKD. The CDR3 spans 15 residues. The CDR3 region has the DNA TGTGCCACCAGTCAAAAACAGGGGGCTAACACTGAAGCTTTCTTC. It translates to CATSQKQGANTEAFF.

This clonotype was detected many times. This CDR3 is CASSAGTGDSYEQYF. The CDR3 DNA follows: TGTGCCAGCAGTGCCGGGACAGGGGACTCCTACGAGCAGTACTTC. The chain couples TRBV2 to TRBJ2-7; 10 bases match TRBD1. The CDR3 has 15 residues. With 4 bases clipped from V and 0 bases from J, the junction kept 3 bases outside the gene matches. Germline V gives CDR1 SNHLY, CDR2 FYNNEI. Complete variable domain (other parts from reference TRBV2 and TRBJ2-7): EPEVTQTPSHQVTQMGQEVILRCVPISNHLYFYWYRQILGQKVEFLVSFYNNEISEKSEIFDDQFSVERPDGSNFTLKIRSTKLEDSAMYFCASSAGTGDSYEQYFGPGTRLTVT.

Many counts were recorded for this clonotype. The chain joins TRBV6-1 to TRBJ1-6; D gene uncertain. The germline gives CDR1 MNHNS, CDR2 SASEGT. CDR3 length equals 12 residues. Trimming pared 4 bases from V and 14 bases from J, leaving 12 bases between. CDR3 nucleotide sequence: TGTGCCAGCAGTGTTGGGGAAGGAACCCTCCACTTT. This gives the protein CASSVGEGTLHF.

In its sample, this clonotype was seen many times. The chain links TRBV7-9 to TRBJ1-1, with TRBD1 as a possible D gene (6 bases). The CDR3 length is 14 residues. CDR1 is SEHNR and CDR2 is FQNEAQ in the germline V gene (reference sequence). Trimming shortened V by 8 bases and J by 5 bases, and 18 bases separated the two germline ends. CDR3 DNA sequence: TGTGCCAGCGACGGAACAGGGATGGGTACTGAAGCTTTCTTT. This gives the protein CASDGTGMGTEAFF. The variable domain in full, completed from reference TRBV7-9 and TRBJ1-1, reads DTGVSQNPRHKITKRGQNVTFRCDPISEHNRLYWYRQTLGQGPEFLTYFQNEAQLEKSRLLSDRFSAERPKGSFSTLEIQRTEQGDSAMYLCASDGTGMGTEAFFGQGTRLTVV.

This chain links TRBV19 with TRBJ1-3; no definite D call. The CDR3 consists of 14 residues. Trimming shortened V by 5 bases and J by 3 bases, and 11 bases separated the two germline ends. Germline CDR1 is LNHDA and CDR2 is SQIVND (reference sequence). In DNA, the CDR3 is TGTGCCAGTAGTCGGCGGGCCAATGGAAACACCATATATTTT. It encodes CASSRRANGNTIYF. The whole variable domain, remainder taken from reference TRBV19 and TRBJ1-3, is DGGITQSPKYLFRKEGQNVTLSCEQNLNHDAMYWYRQDPGQGLRLIYYSQIVNDFQKGDIAEGYSVSREKKESFPLTVTSAQKNPTAFYLCASSRRANGNTIYFGEGSWLTVV.

This clonotype was counted many times. The chain combines TRBV19 with TRBJ1-2, with 7 positions matching TRBD1. The CDR3 contains 14 residues. Germline V gene lookup returns CDR1 LNHDA and CDR2 SQIVND (reference sequence). With 2 bases clipped from V and 6 bases from J, the junction kept 6 bases outside the gene matches. The CDR3 loop reads CASSITGAPDGYTF. The CDR3 region has the DNA TGTGCCAGTAGTATAACAGGGGCCCCGGATGGCTACACCTTC. Looking up the rest from reference TRBV19 and TRBJ1-2 gives the full variable domain: DGGITQSPKYLFRKEGQNVTLSCEQNLNHDAMYWYRQDPGQGLRLIYYSQIVNDFQKGDIAEGYSVSREKKESFPLTVTSAQKNPTAFYLCASSITGAPDGYTFGSGTRLTVV.

The table lists this clonotype with a few counts. The J gene is TRBJ1-5, the V gene TRBV5-4; no firm D call. The CDR3 has 16 amino acids. Looked up from germline, CDR1 is SGHNT and CDR2 is YYREEE (reference sequence). Trimming pared 0 bases from V and 2 bases from J, leaving 12 bases between. In nucleotides, the CDR3 is TGTGCCAGCAGCTTGGCCTTAGGGTTCGGCAATCAGCCCCAGCATTTT. Protein: CASSLALGFGNQPQHF.

This clonotype was observed once. This chain uses TRBV10-3 with TRBJ2-7, with D maybe TRBD2 (5 bases). This CDR3 comprises 14 residues. The germline V and J ends were trimmed by 8 bases and 1 base, with 15 bases remaining between them. From germline, CDR1 is ENHRY and CDR2 SYGVKD. The CDR3 DNA sequence: TGTGCCATCCAACCGGCGGGCCGATCCTACGAGCAGTACTTC. It yields the protein CAIQPAGRSYEQYF.

The V gene is TRBV6-4, the J gene TRBJ1-4, with D tentatively TRBD1 (6 bases). The CDR3 consists of 16 residues. CDR1 and CDR2 from the germline V gene are MRHNA and SNTAGT. V was trimmed by 4 bases and J by 2 bases, leaving 14 bases between them. CDR3 DNA: TGTGCCAGCAGTGGAGGGGGGCGCGCGACTAATGAAAAACTGTTTTTT. Its translation: CASSGGGRATNEKLFF.

This clonotype was seen more than once but under ten times. The J gene is TRBJ2-7, the V gene TRBV3-1; perhaps TRBD1 as D (6 bases). Germline V gene data show CDR1 as LGHDT and CDR2 as YNNKEL (reference sequence). The V end lost 0 bases, the J end lost 5 bases, and 17 bases lay between the germline ends. The length of the CDR3 is 16 residues. CDR3 region: CASSQDRTYRAHEQYF. The CDR3 nucleotides are TGTGCCAGCAGCCAAGATCGAACGTACAGGGCCCACGAGCAGTACTTC.

The chain is built from TRBV7-2 and TRBJ2-2; 7 bases are shared with TRBD1. The CDR3 runs 14 residues. CDR1 is SGHTA and CDR2 is FQGNSA in the germline V gene. Losses at the gene ends were 5 bases for V and 6 bases for J; bases not matched to a gene: 6. The CDR3 sequence is CASSIDRVPGELFF. CDR3 in DNA: TGTGCCAGCAGCATAGACAGGGTGCCCGGGGAGCTGTTTTTT.

J is TRBJ2-7 and V is TRBV10-1, with 11 bases lining up with TRBD1. Germline V gene sequence: CDR1 WNHNN, CDR2 SYGVQD (reference sequence). The J segment lost 7 bases and the V segment lost 3 bases, leaving 8 bases of the junction unmatched. The CDR3 has 15 residues. CDR3 amino acids: CASSDPWTGGNEQYF. The CDR3 DNA reads TGCGCCAGCAGTGACCCCTGGACAGGGGGCAATGAGCAGTACTTC.

This clonotype was found many times. J is TRBJ1-2 and V is TRBV4-1; D is unclear. Between the trimmed V and J ends, which lost 2 bases and 4 bases, there was a span of 8 bases. CDR1 MGHRA and CDR2 YSYEKL come from the germline V gene. The CDR3 runs 13 residues. CDR3 DNA sequence: TGCGCCAGCAGCCAACCAGGAGCCTATGGCTACACCTTC. Translation: CASSQPGAYGYTF.

Ten or more counts support this clonotype. This chain connects TRBV19 to TRBJ2-1, with D possibly being TRBD1 (6 bases). CDR1 and CDR2 from the germline V gene are LNHDA and SQIVND (reference sequence). This CDR3 comprises 13 residues. The V gene lost 3 bases and the J gene lost 8 bases, with 11 bases spanning the gap. Here the CDR3 reads CASSMVHRDEQFF. As DNA, the CDR3 is TGTGCCAGTAGTATGGTTCACAGGGATGAGCAGTTCTTC.

This clonotype was detected ten times or more. This chain connects TRBV20-1 to TRBJ2-5; no reliable D call. Germline CDR1 reads DFQATT; CDR2 reads SNEGSKA (reference sequence). Trimming took off 0 bases at V and 10 bases at J, with 9 bases between the two ends. The CDR3 runs to 11 residues. The CDR3, as DNA: TGCAGTGCTAGAGACCACCTCGGCCAGTACTTC. Its protein is CSARDHLGQYF.

This clonotype was detected ten times or more. The chain employs TRBV20-1 and TRBJ2-3; 9 nucleotides agree with TRBD2. The CDR3 sequence is 14 residues long. Germline loops: CDR1 DFQATT, CDR2 SNEGSKA (reference sequence). J gave up 5 bases and V 3 bases, and 6 bases lay outside the gene matches. In nucleotides, the CDR3 is TGCAGTGCTAGTCCGGCGGGGGGGAAAGATACGCAGTATTTT. It codes for CSASPAGGKDTQYF.

The chain employs TRBV6-5 and TRBJ1-2; tentative D call: TRBD1 (5 bases). Deletions cut 2 bases from V and 8 bases from J, with 9 bases between. This CDR3 has 12 amino acids. The germline gives CDR1 MNHEY, CDR2 SVGAGI. CDR3 nucleotide sequence: TGTGCCAGCAGTTACGGGACGGGGGGCTACACCTTC. Its protein is CASSYGTGGYTF.

This clonotype was counted many times. The chain is built from TRBV5-1 and TRBJ2-7; D is unresolved. Germline assignment: CDR1 SGHRS and CDR2 YFSETQ. The germline V and J ends were trimmed by 0 bases and 2 bases, with 6 bases remaining between them. The CDR3 is made up of 13 amino acids. The CDR3 spells CASSLGRAYEQYF. DNA for the CDR3: TGCGCCAGCAGCTTGGGACGGGCCTACGAGCAGTACTTC.

This clonotype was counted at least ten times. The chain couples TRBV19 to TRBJ1-6; no clear D. V was cut by 3 bases and J by 9 bases, with 9 bases left in between. Germline V CDR1 and CDR2: LNHDA, SQIVND (reference sequence). CDR3 size: 13 residues. In nucleotides, the CDR3 is TGTGCCAGTAGTATCGGCGGCAGTTCACCCCTCCACTTT. It specifies CASSIGGSSPLHF.

This clonotype was seen only a few times. V is TRBV2 and J is TRBJ2-2; 10 bases fit TRBD2. The J segment lost 1 base and the V segment lost 7 bases, leaving 6 bases of the junction unmatched. The CDR3 covers 16 residues. Per germline, CDR1 SNHLY and CDR2 FYNNEI. The CDR3 reads CASNLAGVRNTGELFF. The CDR3 region has the DNA TGTGCCAGCAATCTAGCGGGAGTCCGGAACACCGGGGAGCTGTTTTTT.

The table lists this clonotype with many counts. V gene TRBV10-3 combines with J gene TRBJ2-7, with 8 bases lining up with TRBD1. Germline CDR1 and CDR2: ENHRY and SYGVKD. The CDR3 contains 18 residues. The ends lost 0 bases at V and 0 bases at J; junction bases unmatched: 10. The CDR3 protein is CAISESLGGTGPSYEQYF. In DNA form, the CDR3 reads TGTGCCATCAGTGAGTCGCTAGGGGGGACAGGACCCTCCTACGAGCAGTACTTC.